This T cell receptor beta chain was sequenced during a study of graft-versus-host responses after intestinal transplantation. About the study: Each recipient received a multivisceral, liver-intestinal, or isolated intestinal graft. Findings and caveats of the study: The study associated peak circulating GvH clone levels with early post-transplant HvG declines. Recipient-marrow GvH clones were detected, some having first appeared in ileum or blood.

This table comes from immunoSEQ multiplex PCR, and its TCRdb copy is limited to in-frame clones, with some not included. The sample shows 60,000 to 65,000 clones, approximately 90% of them seen only once. Germline V gene data show CDR1 as LGHNA and CDR2 as YSLEER. V gave up 2 bases and J gave up 4 bases, with 9 bases separating them. This CDR3 is built from 14 residues. About this clone: Its antigen is unknown.

The source material was unstimulated CD8+ T cells sorted from spleen or lymph node cells, sampled before transplant. The receptor was isolated from a human donor who was the organ donor for an intestinal transplant. This chain uses TRBV4-3 with TRBJ1-3, with D possibly matching TRBD1 (5 bases). The CDR3 DNA is TGCGCCAGCAGCCAACGGGGGTCAGGAAACACCATATATTTT. Protein sequence: CASSQRGSGNTIYF.